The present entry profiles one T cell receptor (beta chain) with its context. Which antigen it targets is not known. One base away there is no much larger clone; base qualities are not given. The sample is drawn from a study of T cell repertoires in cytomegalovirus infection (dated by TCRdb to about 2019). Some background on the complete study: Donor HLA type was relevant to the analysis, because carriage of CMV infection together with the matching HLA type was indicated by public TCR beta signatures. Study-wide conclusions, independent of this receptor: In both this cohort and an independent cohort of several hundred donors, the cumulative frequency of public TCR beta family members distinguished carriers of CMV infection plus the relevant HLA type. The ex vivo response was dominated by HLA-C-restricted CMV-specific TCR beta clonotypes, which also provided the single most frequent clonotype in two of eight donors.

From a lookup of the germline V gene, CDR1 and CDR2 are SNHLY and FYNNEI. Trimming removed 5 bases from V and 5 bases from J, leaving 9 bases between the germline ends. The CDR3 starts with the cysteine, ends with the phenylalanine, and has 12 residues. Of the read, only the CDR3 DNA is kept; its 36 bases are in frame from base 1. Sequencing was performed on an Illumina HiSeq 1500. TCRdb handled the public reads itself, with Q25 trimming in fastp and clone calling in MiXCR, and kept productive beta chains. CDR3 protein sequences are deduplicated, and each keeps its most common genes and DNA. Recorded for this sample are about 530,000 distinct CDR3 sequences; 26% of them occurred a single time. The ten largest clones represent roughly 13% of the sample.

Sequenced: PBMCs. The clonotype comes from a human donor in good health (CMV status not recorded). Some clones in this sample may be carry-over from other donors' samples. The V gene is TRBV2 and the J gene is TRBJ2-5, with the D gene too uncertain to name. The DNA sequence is TGTGCCAGCAGTCCGTTGGAGGAGACCCAGTACTTC. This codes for CASSPLEETQYF.